These 19 T cell receptor beta chains were all obtained from the same sample, sequenced in a study of spatial heterogeneity in lung cancer. General observations from the study: Expanded intratumoral alpha and beta TCR counts tracked tumor mutation counts.

Time point defined: sample taken at primary tumor resection. These TCRs are of unknown antigen specificity. TCRdb re-analysed the 5' RACE reads in MiXCR, keeping a single row per CDR3 protein. Of roughly 18,000 distinct CDR3 sequences listed, 9.5% to 10% were seen once; the top ten hold less than 25%. Sequenced material: lung tumor tissue, taken at surgery. Receptors originate from a female donor with early-stage non-small cell lung cancer.

The sample holds many counts of this clonotype. Little can be read into the size of this beta chain, an off-target read in a library designed for alpha chains. V and J are TRBV20-1 and TRBJ2-7; D is uncertain. The CDR3 is made up of 15 amino acids. Germline CDR1 reads DFQATT; CDR2 reads SNEGSKA (reference sequence). The V end lost 0 bases, the J end lost 4 bases, and 16 bases lay between the germline ends. CDR3 amino acids: CSARDPGPTSYEQYF. In nucleotides, the CDR3 is TGCAGTGCTAGAGACCCCGGGCCCACGAGTTACGAGCAGTACTTC.

This clonotype is medium-sized (0.01 to 0.1%) in the sample. This beta chain slipped into a library made for alpha chains as a stray read, so its size is not meaningful. The chain joins TRBV7-8 to TRBJ1-1, with D uncertain. The germline V gene has CDR1 SGHVS and CDR2 FQNEAQ. The CDR3 runs 14 residues. Trimming cost V 1 base and J 7 bases, with 13 bases left between them. The CDR3 nucleotides are TGTGCCAGCAGCTTAGAACAGAGGAGGGATGAAGCTTTCTTT. This translates into CASSLEQRRDEAFF.

This clonotype was observed many times. With the library built for alpha chains, this beta chain is off target and its frequency is not meaningful. This chain links TRBV6-6 with TRBJ1-5; D is unresolved. Germline-derived CDR1 and CDR2 are MNHNY and SVGAGI (reference sequence). With 2 bases removed from V and 2 bases from J, the gap between germline ends came to 10 bases. The length of the CDR3 is 15 residues. The CDR3 coding sequence is TGTGCCAGCAGTTACCCCGGGCTTCGCAATCAGCCCCAGCATTTT. Amino acids: CASSYPGLRNQPQHF.

With respect to this clonotype: Being off target in a library aimed at alpha chains, this beta chain has a size of little meaning. The chain couples TRBV10-2 to TRBJ2-7; TRBD2 might be the D (6 bases). CDR3 length: 14 residues. In germline, CDR1 is WSHSY, CDR2 SAAADI. Between the trimmed V and J ends, which lost 0 bases and 3 bases, there was a span of 9 bases. CDR3 residues: CASSESRDYYEQYF. The CDR3 DNA reads TGCGCCAGCAGTGAGTCGCGGGATTACTACGAGCAGTACTTC.

The sample holds many counts of this clonotype. The size of this beta chain means little, since it is a stray read in a library made for alpha chains. This sequence joins TRBV7-3 and TRBJ2-3; the D gene is possibly TRBD1 (6 bases). This CDR3 has 16 amino acids. The V gene's germline CDR1 is SGHTA and CDR2 FQGTGA. V lost 5 bases and J lost 4, with 19 bases in between. The CDR3 coding sequence is TGTGCCAGCAGCCGCACAGGGTCAGAGGGTGCAGATACGCAGTATTTT. Protein sequence: CASSRTGSEGADTQYF.

Worth noting for this clonotype: This beta chain slipped into a library made for alpha chains as a stray read, so its size is not meaningful. CDR3 coding DNA: TGTGCCAGCACAGCGGACAGGGCAATCGATACGCAGTATTTT. Amino acids: CASTADRAIDTQYF. The chain links TRBV6-1 to TRBJ2-3; TRBD1 agrees at 8 bases. Per the germline V gene, CDR1 is MNHNS and CDR2 is SASEGT. The CDR3 runs 14 residues. J gave up 6 bases and V 7 bases, and 9 bases lay outside the gene matches.

Concerning this clonotype: A junction end diverges from the germline sequence, so it may reflect a read error. The library was designed around alpha chains, so this beta chain is a stray read whose abundance carries little weight. The rearrangement links TRBV11-2 to TRBJ2-7, with 11 bases that match TRBD1. This CDR3 is built from 15 residues. Germline V lookup: CDR1 SGHAT, CDR2 FQNNGV. The CDR3 reads CASSLGRTGGYERYF. The CDR3, as DNA: TGTGCCAGCAGCTTAGGTCGGACAGGGGGCTACGAGCGGTACTTC.

There are a few counts of this clonotype. Because the library targeted alpha chains, this beta chain is an off-target read whose size means little. The rearrangement links TRBV20-1 to TRBJ2-2, with D unresolved. CDR3 length equals 14 residues. Trimming stripped 3 bases from V and 4 bases from J, with 12 bases between. Germline loops: CDR1 DFQATT, CDR2 SNEGSKA (reference sequence). The CDR3 is CSASKVEATGELFF. The CDR3 bases are TGCAGTGCTAGTAAGGTGGAAGCCACCGGGGAGCTGTTTTTT.

This clonotype qualifies as medium-sized. For a library built for alpha chains, this beta chain is a stray read; little rests on its size. The chain employs TRBV10-3 and TRBJ2-5; 13 bases line up with TRBD2. The CDR3 is 17 amino acids. J lost 5 bases, V lost 6 bases, and 12 bases had no gene match. Germline lookup yields CDR1 ENHRY and CDR2 SYGVKD. CDR3 bases: TGTGCCATCAGATATGGACTAGCGGGGGCCCTTGGGGAGACCCAGTACTTC. As protein: CAIRYGLAGALGETQYF.

The table lists this clonotype with many counts. The library was built for alpha chains, so this beta chain is an off-target read and its size means little. The genes are TRBV3-1 and TRBJ2-1; D unresolved. V shed 2 bases and J shed 6 bases, with 8 bases lying between them. CDR1 is LGHDT and CDR2 is YNNKEL in the germline V gene (reference sequence). The CDR3 is made up of 13 amino acids. DNA of the CDR3: TGTGCCAGCAGCCAACGATCCGGCAATGAGCAGTTCTTC. Its protein is CASSQRSGNEQFF.

This clonotype was detected a few times. This beta chain appears as a stray read in a library generated for alpha chains; its size is not informative. The genes are TRBV5-1 and TRBJ1-1; 7 bases are shared with TRBD1. This CDR3 spans 14 amino acids. V lost 2 bases to trimming and J lost 4 bases; unmatched junction nucleotides: 5. The germline gives CDR1 SGHRS, CDR2 YFSETQ. The CDR3 region is CASSFRGLSTEAFF. The CDR3 DNA sequence: TGCGCCAGCAGCTTCAGGGGGTTGAGCACTGAAGCTTTCTTT.

Of note for this clonotype: In a library made to pick up alpha chains, this beta chain is a stray read with a size that means little. The V call is TRBV25-1, the J call TRBJ2-5; TRBD2 matches 8 bases. This CDR3 spans 15 amino acids. J gave up 4 bases and V 2 bases, and 6 bases lay outside the gene matches. Germline lookup yields CDR1 MGHDK and CDR2 SYGVNS. CDR3 protein: CASSEPRGEGETQYF. Written as DNA, the CDR3 is TGTGCCAGCAGTGAACCGCGGGGGGAGGGAGAGACCCAGTACTTC.

In this sample, this clonotype turned up a few times. A library prepared for alpha chains yielded this beta chain as an off-target read; its size is of little meaning. V is TRBV9 and J is TRBJ2-5; D perhaps matches TRBD1 (6 bases). Germline V CDR1 and CDR2: SGDLS, YYNGEE. Trimming took off 0 bases at V and 4 bases at J, with 10 bases between the two ends. This CDR3 region has 14 residues. In nucleotides, the CDR3 is TGTGCCAGCAGCGTAGAAACAGGGCGAGAGACCCAGTACTTC. It is translated as CASSVETGRETQYF.

By its share, this clonotype is medium-sized. Because this beta chain is a stray read in a library intended to capture alpha chains, its abundance should not be given much weight. The chain joins TRBV25-1 to TRBJ2-5; 7 bases map to TRBD2. Germline trimming cut 8 bases from V and 0 bases from J; bases unmatched to any gene: 9. Per germline, CDR1 MGHDK and CDR2 SYGVNS. The CDR3 sequence is 15 residues long. CDR3 in DNA: TGTGCCAGCGGGATAGCGGGCGGAGACCAAGAGACCCAGTACTTC. This sequence encodes CASGIAGGDQETQYF.

This clonotype appeared many times. With the library built for alpha chains, this beta chain is off target and its frequency is not meaningful. The chain is built from TRBV9 and TRBJ2-5, with D perhaps matching TRBD2 (6 bases). The CDR3 is made up of 14 amino acids. Germline values: CDR1 SGDLS, CDR2 YYNGEE. V was clipped by 2 bases and J by 4 bases, with 12 bases between them. This CDR3 reads CASSVGGMGETQYF. In DNA, the CDR3 is TGTGCCAGCAGCGTGGGCGGGATGGGAGAGACCCAGTACTTC.

This clonotype has more than one count but fewer than ten. In a library made to pick up alpha chains, this beta chain is a stray read with a size that means little. The V gene is TRBV6-1, the J gene TRBJ2-1; perhaps TRBD2 as D (5 bases). CDR1 is MNHNS and CDR2 is SASEGT in the germline V gene. Deletions cut 8 bases from V and 5 bases from J, with 10 bases between. CDR3 length equals 12 residues. CDR3 sequence (DNA): TGTGCCAGCGCGGGTACGCACAATGAGCAGTTCTTC. Encoded protein: CASAGTHNEQFF.

This clonotype has a count of ten or more. Found in a library prepared for alpha chains, this beta chain is an off-target read, and its abundance has little meaning. The J gene is TRBJ2-3, the V gene TRBV5-6; no clear D. The CDR3 spans 14 residues. V gave up 4 bases and J gave up 1 base, with 10 bases separating them. Germline V lookup: CDR1 SGHDT, CDR2 YYEEEE. CDR3 loop: CASSLNGRTDTQYF. For the CDR3, the DNA is TGTGCCAGCAGCCTTAACGGTCGCACAGATACGCAGTATTTT.

For this clonotype: This beta chain turned up in a library designed for alpha chains; as an off-target read, its abundance says little. The rearrangement links TRBV19 to TRBJ1-5, with D unclear. Trimming pared 3 bases from V and 3 bases from J, leaving 9 bases between. This CDR3 spans 14 amino acids. Germline V lookup: CDR1 LNHDA, CDR2 SQIVND (reference sequence). The DNA for the CDR3 is TGTGCCAGTAGTATCTTAGACCACAATCAGCCCCAGCATTTT. Translation gives CASSILDHNQPQHF.

Ten or more counts support this clonotype. This beta chain appears as a stray read in a library generated for alpha chains; its size is not informative. The chain couples TRBV25-1 to TRBJ1-5; the D is unclear. The CDR3 covers 14 residues. Trimming stripped 2 bases from V and 0 bases from J, with 5 bases between. Germline V lookup: CDR1 MGHDK, CDR2 SYGVNS. The CDR3 here is CASSENYSNQPQHF. The CDR3 DNA reads as TGTGCCAGCAGTGAAAATTATAGCAATCAGCCCCAGCATTTT.